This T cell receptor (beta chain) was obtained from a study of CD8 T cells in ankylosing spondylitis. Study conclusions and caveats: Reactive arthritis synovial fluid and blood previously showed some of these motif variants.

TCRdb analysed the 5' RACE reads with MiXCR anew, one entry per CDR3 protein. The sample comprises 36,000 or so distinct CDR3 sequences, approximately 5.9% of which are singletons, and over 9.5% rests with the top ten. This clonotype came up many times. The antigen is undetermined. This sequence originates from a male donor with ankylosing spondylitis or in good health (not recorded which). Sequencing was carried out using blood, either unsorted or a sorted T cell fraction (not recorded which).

The CDR3 nucleotides read TGTGCCAGCAGTTACAGGGACATTGAAGCTTTCTTT. The encoded protein is CASSYRDIEAFF. The chain has TRBV6-6 and TRBJ1-1; the D gene is possibly TRBD1 (6 bases). CDR3 length equals 12 residues. The germline V gene has CDR1 MNHNY and CDR2 SVGAGI (reference sequence). V lost 2 bases to trimming and J lost 7 bases, with 8 bases between them.